This T cell receptor beta chain derives from a study of blood T cell repertoires in COVID-19. At the level of the study: The study drew acute and convalescent COVID-19 samples from the United States, Italy and Spain. Sources were T cells, B-cell-depleted T cells, or PBMCs; the material itself was cDNA or gDNA.

Authors' processing steps: Amplification of reference gene primers provided the estimated nucleated cell counts. Produced via immunoSEQ multiplex PCR; TCRdb's table is partial and in-frame only. Clone size and the V and J calls come from that table; the DNA yielded D and trimming. Of about 260,000 clones listed, around four fifths are singletons. This CDR3 contains 14 residues. In germline, CDR1 is MNHNS, CDR2 SASEGT. Trimming at V came to 0 bases and at J to 3 bases, leaving 1 base not matched to a gene. This TCR was recovered from a man in his sixties with acute or convalescent COVID-19. Material for sequencing was peripheral blood. The J gene is TRBJ2-7, the V gene TRBV6-1; TRBD2 matches 8 bases. The CDR3 is CASSEAGLGYEQYF. The CDR3 DNA reads TGTGCCAGCAGTGAAGCGGGACTAGGCTACGAGCAGTACTTC.